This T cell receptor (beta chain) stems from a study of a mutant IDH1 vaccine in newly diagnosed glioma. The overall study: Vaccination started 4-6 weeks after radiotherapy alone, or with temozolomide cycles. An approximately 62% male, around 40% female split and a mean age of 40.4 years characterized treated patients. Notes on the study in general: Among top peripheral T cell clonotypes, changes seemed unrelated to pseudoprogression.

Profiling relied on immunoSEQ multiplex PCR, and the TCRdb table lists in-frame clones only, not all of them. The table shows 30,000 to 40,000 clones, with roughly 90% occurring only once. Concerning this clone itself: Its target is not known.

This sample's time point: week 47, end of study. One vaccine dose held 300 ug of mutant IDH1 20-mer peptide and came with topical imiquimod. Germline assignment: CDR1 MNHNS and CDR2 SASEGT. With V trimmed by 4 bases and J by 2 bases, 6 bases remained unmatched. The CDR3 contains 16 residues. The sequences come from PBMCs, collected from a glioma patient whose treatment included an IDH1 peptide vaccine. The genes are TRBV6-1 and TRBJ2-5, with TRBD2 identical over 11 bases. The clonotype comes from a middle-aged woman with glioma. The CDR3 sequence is CASSGPGLAEQETQYF. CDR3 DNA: TGTGCCAGCAGTGGGCCGGGACTAGCGGAACAAGAGACCCAGTACTTC.